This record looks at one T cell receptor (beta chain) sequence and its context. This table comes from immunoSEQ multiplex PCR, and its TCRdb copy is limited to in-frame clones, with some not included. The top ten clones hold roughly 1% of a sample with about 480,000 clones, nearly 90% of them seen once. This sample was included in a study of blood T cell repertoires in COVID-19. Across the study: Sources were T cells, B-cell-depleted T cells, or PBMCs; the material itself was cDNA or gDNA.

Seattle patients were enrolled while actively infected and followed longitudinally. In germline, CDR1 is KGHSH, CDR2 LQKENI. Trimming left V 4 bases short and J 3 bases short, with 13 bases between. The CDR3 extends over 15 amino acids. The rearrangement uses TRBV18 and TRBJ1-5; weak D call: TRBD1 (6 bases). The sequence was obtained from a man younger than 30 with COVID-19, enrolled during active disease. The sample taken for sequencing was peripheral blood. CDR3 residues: CASSHRALINQPQHF. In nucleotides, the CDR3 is TGTGCCAGCTCACACAGGGCACTAATCAATCAGCCCCAGCATTTT.